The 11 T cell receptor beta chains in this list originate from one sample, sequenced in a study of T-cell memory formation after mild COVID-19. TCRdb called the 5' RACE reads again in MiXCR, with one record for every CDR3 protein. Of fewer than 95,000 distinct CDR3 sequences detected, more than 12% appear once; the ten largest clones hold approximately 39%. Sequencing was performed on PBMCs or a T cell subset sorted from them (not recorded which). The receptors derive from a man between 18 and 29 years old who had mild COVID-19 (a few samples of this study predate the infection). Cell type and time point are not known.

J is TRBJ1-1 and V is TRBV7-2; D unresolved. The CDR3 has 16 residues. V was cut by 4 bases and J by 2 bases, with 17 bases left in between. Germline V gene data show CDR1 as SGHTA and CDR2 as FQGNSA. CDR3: CASSSLEITINTEAFF. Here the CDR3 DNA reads TGTGCCAGCAGCTCCTTGGAGATCACGATAAACACTGAAGCTTTCTTT.

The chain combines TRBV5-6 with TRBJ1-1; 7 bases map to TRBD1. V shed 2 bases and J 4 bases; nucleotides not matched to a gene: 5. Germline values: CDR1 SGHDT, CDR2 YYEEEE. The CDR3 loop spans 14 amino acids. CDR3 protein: CASSFRTGVTEAFF. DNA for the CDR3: TGTGCCAGCAGCTTTAGAACAGGGGTCACTGAAGCTTTCTTT.

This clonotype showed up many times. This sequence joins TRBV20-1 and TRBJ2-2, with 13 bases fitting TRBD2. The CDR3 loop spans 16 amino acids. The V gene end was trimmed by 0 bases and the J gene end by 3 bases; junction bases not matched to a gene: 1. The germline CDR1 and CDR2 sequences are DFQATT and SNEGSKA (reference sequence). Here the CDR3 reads CSARDGLAGDTGELFF. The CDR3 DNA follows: TGCAGTGCTAGAGATGGACTAGCGGGGGACACCGGGGAGCTGTTTTTT.

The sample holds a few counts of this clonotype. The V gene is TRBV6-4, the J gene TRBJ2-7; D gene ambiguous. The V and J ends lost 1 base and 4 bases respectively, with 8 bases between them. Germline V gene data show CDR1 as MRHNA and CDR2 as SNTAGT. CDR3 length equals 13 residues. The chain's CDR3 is CASSDCRPYEQYV. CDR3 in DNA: TGTGCCAGCAGTGACTGTCGGCCATACGAGCAGTACGTC.

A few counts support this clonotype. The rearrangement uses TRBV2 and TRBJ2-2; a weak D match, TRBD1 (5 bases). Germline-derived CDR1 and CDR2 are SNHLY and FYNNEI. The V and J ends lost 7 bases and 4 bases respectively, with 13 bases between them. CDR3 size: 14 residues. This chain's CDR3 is CASTVLGPTGELFF. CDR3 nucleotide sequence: TGTGCCAGCACGGTCCTGGGGCCCACCGGGGAGCTGTTTTTT.

The CDR3: CASSPGQGRDNEQFF. Written as DNA, the CDR3 is TGCGCCAGCAGCCCGGGACAGGGGAGAGACAATGAGCAGTTCTTC. The V call is TRBV4-1, the J call TRBJ2-1; 10 positions match TRBD1. Germline values: CDR1 MGHRA, CDR2 YSYEKL. The CDR3 is 15 residues long. The ends lost 4 bases at V and 5 bases at J; junction bases unmatched: 5.

The CDR3: CASTGGVQETQYF. For the CDR3, the DNA is TGTGCCAGCACCGGAGGGGTTCAAGAGACCCAGTACTTC. This chain links TRBV6-5 with TRBJ2-5, with a tentative D call TRBD2 (6 bases). The V end lost 7 bases, the J end lost 2 bases, and 11 bases lay between the germline ends. There are 13 residues in the CDR3. Germline CDR1 and CDR2: MNHEY and SVGAGI.

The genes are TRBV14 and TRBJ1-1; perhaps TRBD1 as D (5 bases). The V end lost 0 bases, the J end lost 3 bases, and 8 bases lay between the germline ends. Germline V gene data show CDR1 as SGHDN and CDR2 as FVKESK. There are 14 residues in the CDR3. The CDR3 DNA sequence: TGTGCCAGCAGCCAAGATCCGGGGGACACTGAAGCTTTCTTT. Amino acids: CASSQDPGDTEAFF.

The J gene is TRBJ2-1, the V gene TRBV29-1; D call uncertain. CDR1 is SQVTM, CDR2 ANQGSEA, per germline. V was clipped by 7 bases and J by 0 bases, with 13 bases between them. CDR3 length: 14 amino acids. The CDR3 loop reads CSAEGGSSYNEQFF. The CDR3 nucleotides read TGCAGCGCCGAAGGCGGTAGCTCCTACAATGAGCAGTTCTTC.

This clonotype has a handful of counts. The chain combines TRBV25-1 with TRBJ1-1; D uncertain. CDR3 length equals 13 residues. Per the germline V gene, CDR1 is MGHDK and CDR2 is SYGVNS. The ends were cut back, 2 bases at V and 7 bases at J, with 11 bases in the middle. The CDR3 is CASSENGRLEAFF. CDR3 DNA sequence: TGTGCCAGCAGTGAAAACGGGAGGCTTGAAGCTTTCTTT.

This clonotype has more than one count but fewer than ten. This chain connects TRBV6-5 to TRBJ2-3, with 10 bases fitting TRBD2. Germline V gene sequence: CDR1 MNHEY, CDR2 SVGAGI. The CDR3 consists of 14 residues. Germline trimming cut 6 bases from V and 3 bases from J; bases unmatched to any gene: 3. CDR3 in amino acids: CASRSGGATDTQYF. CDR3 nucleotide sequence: TGTGCCAGCAGAAGCGGGGGGGCTACAGATACGCAGTATTTT.